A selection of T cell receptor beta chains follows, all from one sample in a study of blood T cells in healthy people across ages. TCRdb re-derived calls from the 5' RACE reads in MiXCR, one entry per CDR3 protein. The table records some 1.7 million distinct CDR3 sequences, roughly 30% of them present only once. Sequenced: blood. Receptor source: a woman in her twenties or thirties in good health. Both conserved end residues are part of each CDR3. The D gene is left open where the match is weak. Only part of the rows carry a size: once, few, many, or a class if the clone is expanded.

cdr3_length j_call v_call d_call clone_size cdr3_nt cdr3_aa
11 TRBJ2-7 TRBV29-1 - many TGCAGCGTTCGAGGAACTTACGAGCAGTACTTC CSVRGTYEQYF
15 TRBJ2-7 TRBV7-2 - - TGTGCCAGCAGCTCCTATGGGACCCACAGTAGGGAGCAGTACTTC CASSSYGTHSREQYF
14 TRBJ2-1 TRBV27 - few TGTGCCAGCAGTTTATATGGGCTTCGGGGTGAGCAGTTCTTC CASSLYGLRGEQFF
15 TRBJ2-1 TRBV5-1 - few TGCGCCAGCAGCTTAGGGACCAGCCACGGGAGTGAGCAGTTCTTC CASSLGTSHGSEQFF
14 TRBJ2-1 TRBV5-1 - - TGCGCCAGCAGAAGTGGGTATAGGTACAATGAGCAGTTCTTC CASRSGYRYNEQFF
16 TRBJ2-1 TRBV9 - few TGTGCCAGCAGCGAAGATCACAGGTCTTATCGCAATGAGCAGTTCTTC CASSEDHRSYRNEQFF
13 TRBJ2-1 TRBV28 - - TGTGCCAGCAGTTTAGTTCAGGTAGATGAGCAGTTCTTC CASSLVQVDEQFF
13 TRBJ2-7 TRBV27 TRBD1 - TGTGCCGGCAGCCTCACAGGGGGCACCGAGCAGTACTTC CAGSLTGGTEQYF
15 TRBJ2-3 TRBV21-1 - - TGTGCCAGCAGCAAAGGTCCGTCCTTCACAGATACGCAGTATTTT CASSKGPSFTDTQYF
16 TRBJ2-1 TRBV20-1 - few TGCAGTGCTACCCCGAGGGGAGTCCTCGGATACAATGAGCAGTTCTTC CSATPRGVLGYNEQFF
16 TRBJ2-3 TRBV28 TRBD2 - TGTGCCAGCAGCCGTTTCCTGACTAGCGGGCCAGATACGCAGTATTTT CASSRFLTSGPDTQYF
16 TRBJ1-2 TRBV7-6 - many TGTGCCAGCAGCTTAGGCCCCCTGACAGGAGGCCATGGCTACACCTTC CASSLGPLTGGHGYTF
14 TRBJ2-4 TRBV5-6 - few TGTGCCAGCAGCCGCGGGGACAGCGGGGCCATTCAGTACTTC CASSRGDSGAIQYF
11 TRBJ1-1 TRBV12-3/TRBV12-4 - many TGTGCCAGCAGTTTAGGGGCCAGAGCTTTCTTT CASSLGARAFF
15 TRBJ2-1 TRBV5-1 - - TGCGCCAGCAGCTTGGATGCTAGCAGGCACAATGAGCAGTTCTTC CASSLDASRHNEQFF
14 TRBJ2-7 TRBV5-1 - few TGCGCCAGCAGCTTGGGACACGGCTCCTACGAGCAGTACTTC CASSLGHGSYEQYF
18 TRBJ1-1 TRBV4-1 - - TGCGCCAGCAGCCAAGATCCCGACATACCCATGGGGAACACTGAAGCTTTCTTT CASSQDPDIPMGNTEAFF
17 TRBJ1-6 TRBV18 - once TGTGCCAGCTCACCTAAACAGGGCATGTCCTATAATTCACCCCTCCACTTT CASSPKQGMSYNSPLHF
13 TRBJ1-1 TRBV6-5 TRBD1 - TGTGCCAGCAGGCGGACAGGGTGGAATGAAGCTTTCTTT CASRRTGWNEAFF
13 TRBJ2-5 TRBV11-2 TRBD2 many TGTGCGACACGAATGGCGGGAGGGGAGACCCAGTACTTC CATRMAGGETQYF
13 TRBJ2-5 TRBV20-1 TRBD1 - TGCAGTGCTGTGCAGGGGGCAGGAGAGACCCAGTACTTC CSAVQGAGETQYF
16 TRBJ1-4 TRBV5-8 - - TGTGCCAGCAGCCCGGCCCGGGACAATCGAGATGAAAAACTGTTTTTT CASSPARDNRDEKLFF
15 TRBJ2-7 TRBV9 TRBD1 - TGTGCCAGCAGCGGAGTCCCAGGGGGCGTCTACGAGCAGTACTTC CASSGVPGGVYEQYF
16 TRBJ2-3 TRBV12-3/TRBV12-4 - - TGTGCCAGCAGTTTCGGAATAGCGGTAACCACAGATACGCAGTATTTT CASSFGIAVTTDTQYF
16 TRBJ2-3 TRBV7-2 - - TGTGCCAGCAGCCGACTAGGGGAGCGGAAATTGGATACGCAGTATTTT CASSRLGERKLDTQYF
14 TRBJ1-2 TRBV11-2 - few TGTGCCAGCAGTTCTTTGACAGGAGACTATGGCTACACCTTC CASSSLTGDYGYTF
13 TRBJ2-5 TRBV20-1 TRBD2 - TGCAGTGCTAGGCATGTAGCGGGGACGGGGCAGTACTTC CSARHVAGTGQYF